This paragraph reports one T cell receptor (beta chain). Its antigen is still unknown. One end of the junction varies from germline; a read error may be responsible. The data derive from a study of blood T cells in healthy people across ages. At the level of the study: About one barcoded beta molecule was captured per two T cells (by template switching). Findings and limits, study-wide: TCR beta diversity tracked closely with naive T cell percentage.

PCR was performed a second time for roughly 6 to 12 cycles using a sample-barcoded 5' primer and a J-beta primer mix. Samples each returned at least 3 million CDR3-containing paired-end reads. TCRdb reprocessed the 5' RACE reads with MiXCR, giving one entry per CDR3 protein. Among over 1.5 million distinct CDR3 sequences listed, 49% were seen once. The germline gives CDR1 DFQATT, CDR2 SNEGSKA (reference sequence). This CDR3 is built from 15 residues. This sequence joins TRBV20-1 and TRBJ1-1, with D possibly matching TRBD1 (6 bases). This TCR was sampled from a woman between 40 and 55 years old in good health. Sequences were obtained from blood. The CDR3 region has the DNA TGCAGCGCTAGAAGCCTAGACAGGTTGAACACTGAAGCTTTCTTT. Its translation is CSARSLDRLNTEAFF.